The clone carrying this T cell receptor beta chain was observed a handful of times. MiXCR was run by TCRdb on the RT-PCR reads, yielding one entry per CDR3 protein. The data contain just under 550,000 distinct CDR3 sequences, under 25% of them seen just once; the ten biggest clones take up 2.8%. The data are from a study of response to subunit inactivated influenza vaccine. The CDR3 extends over 17 amino acids. Germline values: CDR1 DFQATT, CDR2 SNEGSKA (reference sequence). Trimming cost V 4 bases and J 0 bases, with 16 bases left between them. Another study also made use of these data, one on T cells expressing NK-cell markers. That study adds: A 5'RACE template switching approach incorporating UMIs was used to make TCR beta cDNA. It was from sorted CD3+CD56+NKG2C+, CD3+CD56+NKG2C- and CD3+CD56-NKG2C+ T cells that TCR beta repertoires came. HCMV serostatus: seven of eight sequenced donors positive, one negative. Uncertainty persisted over the HCMV specificity of expanded NKG2C+ T cell clones.

This clonotype originated in a man aged 50-60 years who received an inactivated influenza vaccine. The sequenced sample was CD4+ T cells sorted from PBMCs, obtained 11 to 12 days after vaccination. The rearrangement joins TRBV20-1 to TRBJ2-6; no clear D. Here the CDR3 DNA reads TGCAGTGCTAAACCCACAGTGAGAGTCTCTGGGGCCAACGTCCTGACTTTC. As protein: CSAKPTVRVSGANVLTF.